The source of this T cell receptor (beta chain) is a study of radiotherapy plus CTLA-4 blockade in lung cancer. Study-wide background: Among patients, under 20% showed objective responses, and 30% to 35% had disease control. Study outcomes and limitations: Tumor-derived TCR clones expanded in blood after radiotherapy plus ipilimumab.

As to this clone: Its antigen is not known.

The table came from immunoSEQ multiplex PCR; TCRdb's copy has only in-frame clones and leaves some out. The profile shows 55,000 to 85,000 clones, 70% to 80% of them singletons. Patients with chemo-refractory metastatic non-small-cell lung cancer received focal radiation plus CTLA-4 blockade with ipilimumab. The germline V gene has CDR1 MDHEN and CDR2 SYDVKM. The CDR3 spans 16 residues. With 2 bases removed from V and 0 bases from J, the gap between germline ends came to 11 bases. The chain carries TRBV28 and TRBJ2-1; D call uncertain. The receptor comes from a human donor with non-small cell lung cancer whose response to radiotherapy plus ipilimumab could not be evaluated. Some clones in this sample may be carry-over from other donors' samples. This specimen was peripheral blood, taken from a patient treated with radiotherapy plus ipilimumab. The CDR3 protein is CASSLNPRYSYNEQFF. CDR3 nucleotide sequence: TGTGCCAGCAGTTTAAACCCCAGGTACTCCTACAATGAGCAGTTCTTC. Full variable domain (rest looked up from reference TRBV28 and TRBJ2-1): DVKVTQSSRYLVKRTGEKVFLECVQDMDHENMFWYRQDPGLGLRLIYFSYDVKMKEKGDIPEGYSVSREKKERFSLILESASTNQTSMYLCASSLNPRYSYNEQFFGPGTRLTVL.